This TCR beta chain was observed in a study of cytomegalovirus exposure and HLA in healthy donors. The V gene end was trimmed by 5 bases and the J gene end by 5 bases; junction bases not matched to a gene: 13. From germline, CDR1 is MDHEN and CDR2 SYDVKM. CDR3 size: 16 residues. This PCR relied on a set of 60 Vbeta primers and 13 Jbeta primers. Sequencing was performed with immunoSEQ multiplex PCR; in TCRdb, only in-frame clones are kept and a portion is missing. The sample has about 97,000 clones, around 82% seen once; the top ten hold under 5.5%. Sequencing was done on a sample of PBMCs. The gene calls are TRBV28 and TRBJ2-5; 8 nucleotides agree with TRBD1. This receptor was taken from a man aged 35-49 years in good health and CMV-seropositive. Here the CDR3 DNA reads TGTGCCAGCAGTGCCCCAGCAGGGGGCACAGTCGAGACCCAGTACTTC. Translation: CASSAPAGGTVETQYF.